The sample holds a few counts of the clone carrying this T cell receptor beta chain. Its antigen is as yet unknown. Germline CDR1 is SQVTM and CDR2 is ANQGSEA. V lost 7 bases and J lost 1, with 10 bases in between. The CDR3 runs to 12 residues. A second about 7 to 12 cycle PCR used barcoded and J-beta primers. Every cDNA molecule bore a tag from a template-switch adaptor containing 12 random nucleotides. One entry per CDR3 protein, called by TCRdb with MiXCR from the 5' RACE reads. The sample includes 700,000 or so distinct CDR3 sequences, around 43% of them seen just once. This sample is part of a study of blood T cells in healthy people across ages. Study findings and constraints: Possibly, changes in expanded clonotypes were confounded because donor CMV status was unknown. Relative to aged donors, long-lived donors carried more naive CD4+ cells and displayed higher diversity.

The source material was blood. The rearrangement links TRBV29-1 to TRBJ1-1; no firm D call. This receptor was taken from a man older than 75 in good health. The DNA for the CDR3 is TGCAGCGGGGGAGAGGGGAACACTGAAGCTTTCTTT. Translating it yields CSGGEGNTEAFF.